This T cell receptor beta chain is from a study of blood T cells in healthy people across ages. The ends lost 4 bases at V and 3 bases at J; junction bases unmatched: 4. CDR3 length: 16 amino acids. The V gene's germline CDR1 is DFQATT and CDR2 SNEGSKA (reference sequence). This clonotype has just a few counts. Sample-barcoded 5' priming and a J-beta primer mix drove a second PCR of 7 to 11 cycles. Each single sample gave us at least 2.5 million CDR3-containing paired-end reads. TCRdb called the 5' RACE reads again in MiXCR, with one record for every CDR3 protein. Counted here are just over 1 million distinct CDR3 sequences, 45% occurring once; the ten biggest clones make up about 19%. They isolated at least 6 million PBMCs from each sample. The total RNA that was extracted per sample amounted to at least 5.5 micrograms.

The TCR comes from a woman in her fifties or sixties in good health. This chain links TRBV20-1 with TRBJ2-2; 14 bases match TRBD2. The sequencing input was blood. The CDR3 reads CSAIPGLAGDTGELFF. CDR3 coding DNA: TGCAGTGCTATCCCGGGACTAGCGGGAGACACCGGGGAGCTGTTTTTT.